This T cell receptor beta chain emerged from a study of blood T cells in healthy people across ages. The authors ran a second PCR of 7 to 11 cycles using a sample-barcoded 5' primer and a J-beta primer mix. TCRdb re-derived calls from the 5' RACE reads in MiXCR, one entry per CDR3 protein. The sample has 1.5 million to 1.9 million distinct CDR3 sequences; 35% to 45% are singletons. The CDR3 is 13 residues long. Germline V gives CDR1 SGHTA, CDR2 FQGNSA. Trimming stripped 9 bases from V and 2 bases from J, with 12 bases between. The rearrangement uses TRBV7-2 and TRBJ2-3, with D tentatively TRBD1 (6 bases). Sequencing input: blood. The receptor comes from a woman aged 18-30 years in good health. The CDR3 DNA is TGTGCCAGTCTACAGGGAATCACAGATACGCAGTATTTT. It encodes CASLQGITDTQYF.